This T cell receptor beta chain was sequenced during a study of T cells in Graves' hyperthyroidism and ophthalmopathy. About the study: At initial diagnosis, before any treatment had begun, peripheral blood was obtained.

CDR1 and CDR2 from the germline V gene are SNHLY and FYNNEI. This CDR3 comprises 13 residues. V was shortened by 8 bases and J by 4 bases, with 12 bases between the two germline ends. Participants, patients aged 18 to 65, had newly diagnosed hyperthyroidism with a duration under 2 months. The TCR beta CDR3 regions underwent amplification using RNA transcripts as the source. During a first-round RT-PCR of the TCR CDR3, the HTBI primer set was used. TCRdb ran MiXCR on the multiplex PCR reads and lists one entry per CDR3 protein. Of around 340,000 distinct CDR3 sequences detected, 16% appear once; the ten largest clones hold around 34%. The table lists this clonotype with many counts.

This receptor was identified in a man aged 25-45 years with Graves' hyperthyroidism. The source material was blood. The chain has TRBV2 and TRBJ1-5, with TRBD1 as a possible D gene (6 bases). The CDR3 sequence: CASQDRENQPQHF. The CDR3 DNA is TGTGCCAGCCAGGACAGAGAGAATCAGCCCCAGCATTTT.